This TCR beta chain was sequenced for a study of blood T cell repertoires in COVID-19. Study summary: The United States, Italy and Spain were the sources of the acute and convalescent COVID-19 samples. Sample material is recorded as cDNA or gDNA derived from T cells, B-cell-depleted T cells, or PBMCs.

This CDR3 is built from 14 residues. Germline CDR1 reads SGDLS; CDR2 reads YYNGEE. Between the trimmed V and J ends, which lost 3 bases and 3 bases, there was a span of 13 bases. In the original analysis: Estimation of nucleated cell counts was performed using reference gene primer amplification. TCRdb keeps only in-frame clones here, not all; method: immunoSEQ multiplex PCR. The V and J calls and clone size were taken over from that table, and D and trimming were inferred from the DNA. The sample has 250,000 to 350,000 clones; approximately 90% are singletons. This sequence was found in a woman under 40 with active or convalescent COVID-19. The chain employs TRBV9 and TRBJ2-7; perhaps TRBD2 as D (5 bases). Sequenced input: peripheral blood. The CDR3 nucleotides read TGTGCCAGCAGCGCCGGAGGCCCTCTCTACGAGCAGTACTTC. Encoded protein: CASSAGGPLYEQYF.